The rows below give T cell receptor beta chains drawn from one sample of a study of blood T cell repertoires in COVID-19. Generated by immunoSEQ multiplex PCR, the TCRdb table keeps only in-frame clones and is missing some. The table lists some 180,000 clones, about 80% of them singletons, with around 9.9% in the top ten. Sample: peripheral blood. These receptors all stem from an older man with active or convalescent COVID-19. CDR3s include the opening cysteine and the closing phenylalanine or tryptophan. The order of the fields is J gene, V gene, D gene, clone size, CDR3 DNA, CDR3 protein. A D gene is named only where the DNA matches it firmly. Clone size is stated in some rows and not others, as once, few, many or a class when expanded.

J gene: TRBJ1-5; V gene: TRBV2; D gene: .; clone size: .; CDR3 DNA: TGTGCCAGCAATCCCACAGGGTCGAATCAGCCCCAGCATTTT; CDR3 protein: CASNPTGSNQPQHF
J gene: TRBJ1-1; V gene: TRBV10-3; D gene: TRBD1; clone size: .; CDR3 DNA: TGTGCCATCAGTGACCCGGGACAGGGGGGCACTGAAGCTTTCTTT; CDR3 protein: CAISDPGQGGTEAFF
J gene: TRBJ2-5; V gene: TRBV6-2/TRBV6-3; D gene: .; clone size: .; CDR3 DNA: TGTGCCAGCAGTTCCCGGGACACAGGCGGCCGACAAGAGACCCAGTACTTC; CDR3 protein: CASSSRDTGGRQETQYF
J gene: TRBJ1-5; V gene: TRBV30; D gene: .; clone size: .; CDR3 DNA: TGTGCCTGGAGTGTTGGCCGAGGGCCCCAGCATTTT; CDR3 protein: CAWSVGRGPQHF
J gene: TRBJ2-7; V gene: TRBV7-2; D gene: TRBD1; clone size: .; CDR3 DNA: TGTGCCAGCCGGGTGACAGGGGACTCTTCCCGCGAGCAGTACTTC; CDR3 protein: CASRVTGDSSREQYF
J gene: TRBJ2-1; V gene: TRBV9; D gene: TRBD2; clone size: once; CDR3 DNA: TGTGCCAGCAGCATCGGGACTAGCGAACGTTTCAATGAGCAGTTCTTC; CDR3 protein: CASSIGTSERFNEQFF
J gene: TRBJ2-4; V gene: TRBV6-2/TRBV6-3; D gene: TRBD2; clone size: .; CDR3 DNA: TGTGCCAGCAGTTACTCTGTGGCTAGCGGGACCCTAGCCAAAAACATTCAGTACTTC; CDR3 protein: CASSYSVASGTLAKNIQYF
J gene: TRBJ2-7; V gene: TRBV6-6; D gene: .; clone size: .; CDR3 DNA: TGTGCCAGCAGTCCCGCCCTCCGAGAAACCCTCTCCGGCGAGCAGTACTTC; CDR3 protein: CASSPALRETLSGEQYF
J gene: TRBJ2-3; V gene: TRBV9; D gene: TRBD2; clone size: .; CDR3 DNA: TGTGCCAGCAGCTCACGGACTAGCGGGGTCGGGGATACGCAGTATTTT; CDR3 protein: CASSSRTSGVGDTQYF
J gene: TRBJ1-6; V gene: TRBV3-1/TRBV3-2; D gene: .; clone size: .; CDR3 DNA: TGTGCCAGCAGCCACTCAGGGCATAATTCACCCCTCCACTTT; CDR3 protein: CASSHSGHNSPLHF
J gene: TRBJ1-1; V gene: TRBV6-6; D gene: .; clone size: .; CDR3 DNA: TGTGCCAGCACTACCCCGCCGGGACTCCTTGCCGAAGCTTTCTTT; CDR3 protein: CASTTPPGLLAEAFF
J gene: TRBJ1-4; V gene: TRBV30; D gene: .; clone size: .; CDR3 DNA: TGTGCCTGGAGTGTCGGCGTAACGGGGACTAATGAAAAACTGTTTTTT; CDR3 protein: CAWSVGVTGTNEKLFF
J gene: TRBJ2-4; V gene: TRBV18; D gene: TRBD2; clone size: .; CDR3 DNA: TGTGCCAGCTCCGAGACTAGCGGTAAAAACATTCAGTACTTC; CDR3 protein: CASSETSGKNIQYF
J gene: TRBJ1-5; V gene: TRBV6-6; D gene: TRBD1; clone size: .; CDR3 DNA: TGTGCCAGCAGTCCCACCTCGACAGGGAAAGGCAATCAGCCCCAGCATTTT; CDR3 protein: CASSPTSTGKGNQPQHF
J gene: TRBJ2-1; V gene: TRBV7-8; D gene: .; clone size: .; CDR3 DNA: TGTGCCAGCAGCTTAGGACGAGACTTCACCTACAATGAGCAGTTCTTC; CDR3 protein: CASSLGRDFTYNEQFF
J gene: TRBJ2-1; V gene: TRBV9; D gene: TRBD2; clone size: .; CDR3 DNA: TGTGCCAGCAGCCCTCTAGCGGGAGTTTGGGACAGTGAGCAGTTCTTC; CDR3 protein: CASSPLAGVWDSEQFF
J gene: TRBJ2-2; V gene: TRBV6-5; D gene: TRBD2; clone size: .; CDR3 DNA: TGTGCCACCCGGCCGGGGGGGCTAGACACCGGGGAGCTGTTTTTT; CDR3 protein: CATRPGGLDTGELFF
J gene: TRBJ1-2; V gene: TRBV11-2; D gene: TRBD1; clone size: .; CDR3 DNA: TGTGCCAGCAGCTTAGCCTCTCCCGGGACAGGGGTTGGCTACACCTTC; CDR3 protein: CASSLASPGTGVGYTF
J gene: TRBJ2-1; V gene: TRBV11-3; D gene: TRBD1; clone size: .; CDR3 DNA: TGTGCCAGCAGCTTAGGCCCCCGGGACAGGGGAGGCAATGAGCAGTTCTTC; CDR3 protein: CASSLGPRDRGGNEQFF
J gene: TRBJ2-7; V gene: TRBV5-1; D gene: TRBD1; clone size: .; CDR3 DNA: TGCGCCAGCAGCTTGGCCCCGGGACAGGTCTCCTACGAGCAGTACTTC; CDR3 protein: CASSLAPGQVSYEQYF
J gene: TRBJ2-5; V gene: TRBV19; D gene: .; clone size: .; CDR3 DNA: TGTGCCAGTGCCGCCTCGGGGAGGGGGAACCAAGAGACCCAGTACTTC; CDR3 protein: CASAASGRGNQETQYF
J gene: TRBJ2-5; V gene: TRBV5-1; D gene: .; clone size: .; CDR3 DNA: TGCGCCAGCAGCTTGGTTGCGGCAAAAGAGACCCAGTACTTC; CDR3 protein: CASSLVAAKETQYF
J gene: TRBJ2-1; V gene: TRBV5-1; D gene: TRBD2; clone size: .; CDR3 DNA: TGCGCCAGCAGCTTAGCGGGGAGCTACAATGAGCAGTTCTTC; CDR3 protein: CASSLAGSYNEQFF
J gene: TRBJ2-1; V gene: TRBV5-6; D gene: .; clone size: .; CDR3 DNA: TGTGCCAGCAGCTTGAGTGGTCCTAGAGTCACTGAGCAGTTCTTC; CDR3 protein: CASSLSGPRVTEQFF
J gene: TRBJ2-1; V gene: TRBV18; D gene: .; clone size: .; CDR3 DNA: TGTGCCAGCTCACCAGGGACAACCGAGAATGAGCAGTTCTTC; CDR3 protein: CASSPGTTENEQFF
J gene: TRBJ2-1; V gene: TRBV11-2; D gene: .; clone size: .; CDR3 DNA: TGTGCCAGCAGCCCCGTTCGCCGGGAGCAGTTCTTC; CDR3 protein: CASSPVRREQFF
J gene: TRBJ2-1; V gene: TRBV5-4; D gene: TRBD1; clone size: once; CDR3 DNA: TGTGCCAGCAGCCCCGCCGGGGGACAGGGTCAGGGTGAGCAGTTCTTC; CDR3 protein: CASSPAGGQGQGEQFF
J gene: TRBJ1-1; V gene: TRBV6-5; D gene: .; clone size: .; CDR3 DNA: TGTGCCAGCAGTTATTTAGGGGACACTGAAGCTTTCTTT; CDR3 protein: CASSYLGDTEAFF
J gene: TRBJ1-2; V gene: TRBV28; D gene: .; clone size: once; CDR3 DNA: TGTGCCAGCACCTCGCCGAGTGGGGGGGCGTATGGCTACACCTTC; CDR3 protein: CASTSPSGGAYGYTF
J gene: TRBJ1-1; V gene: TRBV5-8; D gene: TRBD1; clone size: .; CDR3 DNA: TGTGCCAGCAGCTGGGGACAGGGTGGGGTCACTGAAGCTTTCTTT; CDR3 protein: CASSWGQGGVTEAFF
J gene: TRBJ1-6; V gene: TRBV19; D gene: .; clone size: .; CDR3 DNA: TGTGCCAGTAGTATCGAGAGGTCACTGTCACCCCTCCACTTT; CDR3 protein: CASSIERSLSPLHF
J gene: TRBJ1-2; V gene: TRBV28; D gene: .; clone size: .; CDR3 DNA: TGTGCCAGCAGTGTGACCGGGACACACTATGGCTACACCTTC; CDR3 protein: CASSVTGTHYGYTF
J gene: TRBJ1-1; V gene: TRBV7-2; D gene: TRBD1; clone size: .; CDR3 DNA: TGTGCCAGCAGCCCCACGGGACAGACGAACACTGAAGCTTTCTTT; CDR3 protein: CASSPTGQTNTEAFF
J gene: TRBJ1-4; V gene: TRBV19; D gene: TRBD1; clone size: .; CDR3 DNA: TGTGCCAGTAGTACTGGACAGGGGAGATCTTCTAATGAAAAACTGTTTTTT; CDR3 protein: CASSTGQGRSSNEKLFF
J gene: TRBJ1-6; V gene: TRBV28; D gene: .; clone size: .; CDR3 DNA: TGTGCCAGCACCCCTGCGGGCGTTGGGGTCAGTAATTCACCCCTCCACTTT; CDR3 protein: CASTPAGVGVSNSPLHF
J gene: TRBJ2-1; V gene: TRBV7-2; D gene: TRBD1; clone size: .; CDR3 DNA: TGTGCCAGCAGCTTAAGACAGGGAGCCTACAATGAGCAGTTCTTC; CDR3 protein: CASSLRQGAYNEQFF
J gene: TRBJ2-2; V gene: TRBV7-8; D gene: .; clone size: .; CDR3 DNA: TGTGCCAGCAGCTTCACTACCGGGGAGCTGTTTTTT; CDR3 protein: CASSFTTGELFF
J gene: TRBJ2-1; V gene: TRBV19; D gene: TRBD2; clone size: .; CDR3 DNA: TGTGCCAGTATGTGGGCGGGAGCGGCCGCTGAGCAGTTCTTC; CDR3 protein: CASMWAGAAAEQFF
J gene: TRBJ1-5; V gene: TRBV29-1; D gene: .; clone size: .; CDR3 DNA: TGCAGCGTTATCACGGGCAATCAGCCCCAGCATTTT; CDR3 protein: CSVITGNQPQHF
J gene: TRBJ1-5; V gene: TRBV27; D gene: .; clone size: .; CDR3 DNA: TGTGCCAGCAGTCCCCTCGCAGGGAATCAGCCCCAGCATTTT; CDR3 protein: CASSPLAGNQPQHF
J gene: TRBJ2-7; V gene: TRBV2; D gene: TRBD1; clone size: few; CDR3 DNA: TGTGCCAGCAACCCCGGACAGGGTTGGTACGAGCAGTACTTC; CDR3 protein: CASNPGQGWYEQYF
J gene: TRBJ2-7; V gene: TRBV9; D gene: .; clone size: .; CDR3 DNA: TGTGCCAGCAGCGTAGGACAGACCTACGAGCAGTACTTC; CDR3 protein: CASSVGQTYEQYF
J gene: TRBJ1-1; V gene: TRBV3-1/TRBV3-2; D gene: .; clone size: .; CDR3 DNA: TGTGCCAGCAGCCAAGGCAACAGAATGAACACTGAAGCTTTCTTT; CDR3 protein: CASSQGNRMNTEAFF
J gene: TRBJ2-3; V gene: TRBV27; D gene: .; clone size: .; CDR3 DNA: TGTGCCAGCTCGAGTCAGGGGGGCGCAGATACGCAGTATTTT; CDR3 protein: CASSSQGGADTQYF
J gene: TRBJ1-1; V gene: TRBV14; D gene: TRBD1; clone size: .; CDR3 DNA: TGTGCCAGCAGCCTCGACAGGGGGAGAGGGAACACTGAAGCTTTCTTT; CDR3 protein: CASSLDRGRGNTEAFF
J gene: TRBJ1-1; V gene: TRBV3-1/TRBV3-2; D gene: .; clone size: .; CDR3 DNA: TGTGCCAGCAGCCGCGGCACTGAAGCTTTCTTT; CDR3 protein: CASSRGTEAFF
J gene: TRBJ1-1; V gene: TRBV5-4; D gene: .; clone size: few; CDR3 DNA: TGTGCCAGCAGCTTGGAACAGGCCACTGAAGCTTTCTTT; CDR3 protein: CASSLEQATEAFF
J gene: TRBJ1-3; V gene: TRBV30; D gene: .; clone size: .; CDR3 DNA: TGTGCCTGGAGTGTACGGGCGGGTGGAAACACCATATATTTT; CDR3 protein: CAWSVRAGGNTIYF